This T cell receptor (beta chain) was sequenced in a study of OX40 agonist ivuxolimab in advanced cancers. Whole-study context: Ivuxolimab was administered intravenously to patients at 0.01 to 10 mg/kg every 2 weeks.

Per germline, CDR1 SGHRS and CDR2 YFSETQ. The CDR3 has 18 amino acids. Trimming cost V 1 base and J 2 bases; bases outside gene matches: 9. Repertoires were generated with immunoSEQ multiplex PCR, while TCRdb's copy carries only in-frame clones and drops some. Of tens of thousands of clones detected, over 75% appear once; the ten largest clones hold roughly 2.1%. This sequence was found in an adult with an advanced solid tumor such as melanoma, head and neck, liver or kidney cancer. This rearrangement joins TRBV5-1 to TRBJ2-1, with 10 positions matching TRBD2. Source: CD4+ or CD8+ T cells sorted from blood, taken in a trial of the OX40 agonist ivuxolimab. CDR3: CASSLTTGTSDTYNEQFF. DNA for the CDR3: TGCGCCAGCAGCTTGACAACCGGGACTAGCGACACCTACAATGAGCAGTTCTTC.